These T cell receptor beta chains were read from a single sample in a study of T cell changes during pregnancy in multiple sclerosis. This table comes from immunoSEQ multiplex PCR, and its TCRdb copy is limited to in-frame clones, with some not included. The sample comprises around 60,000 clones, 91% of which are singletons, and about 0.5% rests with the top ten. Sequenced here: CD4+ T cells from peripheral blood mononuclear cells, sampled after pregnancy. The receptors were sampled from a female donor in good health, enrolled as a control in a pregnancy study. The CDR3 runs from the conserved cysteine through the conserved F or W. The D gene is left open where the match is weak. Clone size is not always given. Where it is, it says once, few, many or a class for expanded clones.

size,D,V,J,CDR3,DNA
NA,NA,TRBV7-2,TRBJ2-1,CASSSSSGHREQFF,TGTGCCAGCAGCTCTAGCTCGGGACATCGGGAGCAGTTCTTC
few,NA,TRBV30,TRBJ1-1,CAWRDRNTEAFF,TGTGCCTGGAGGGACAGGAACACTGAAGCTTTCTTT
once,TRBD2,TRBV19,TRBJ2-4,CASSIDFQAGRDIQYF,TGTGCCAGTAGTATAGATTTTCAGGCGGGGAGGGACATTCAGTACTTC
NA,NA,TRBV7-2,TRBJ1-3,CASSAQGSGNTIYF,TGTGCCAGCAGCGCTCAGGGATCTGGAAACACCATATATTTT
NA,NA,TRBV4-3,TRBJ1-2,CASSQNGGDRYTF,TGCGCCAGCAGCCAAAACGGAGGTGATCGCTACACCTTC
NA,NA,TRBV7-8,TRBJ2-7,CASSWGTLGSSEQYF,TGTGCCAGCAGTTGGGGGACTTTAGGCTCGTCCGAGCAGTACTTC
NA,NA,TRBV4-3,TRBJ2-6,CASSQDVRTLSGANVLTF,TGCGCCAGCAGCCAAGATGTCAGAACCCTCTCTGGGGCCAACGTCCTGACTTTC
NA,TRBD2,TRBV5-1,TRBJ2-3,CASSLGSGAKKDTQYF,TGCGCCAGCAGCTTGGGTAGCGGGGCGAAGAAAGATACGCAGTATTTT
NA,TRBD1,TRBV18,TRBJ2-5,CASSPGQGQETQYF,TGTGCCAGCTCACCCGGACAGGGCCAAGAGACCCAGTACTTC
once,NA,TRBV29-1,TRBJ1-1,CNVVQGTEAFF,TGCAACGTTGTGCAGGGCACTGAAGCTTTCTTT
once,NA,TRBV13,TRBJ2-3,CASRLRQGPDTQYF,TGTGCCAGCAGATTACGTCAGGGCCCGGATACGCAGTATTTT
NA,NA,TRBV20-1,TRBJ1-2,CSASLRYGYTF,TGCAGTGCTAGCCTGCGTTATGGCTACACCTTC
NA,NA,TRBV6-5,TRBJ1-1,CASSQNRNTEAFF,TGTGCCAGCAGTCAAAACAGGAACACTGAAGCTTTCTTT
NA,NA,TRBV29-1,TRBJ1-1,CSVNSRTWEAFF,TGCAGCGTGAATAGCCGGACTTGGGAAGCTTTCTTT
NA,NA,TRBV2,TRBJ2-3,CASRRGFVTDTQYF,TGTGCCAGCAGGCGGGGATTCGTCACAGATACGCAGTATTTT
NA,NA,TRBV7-2,TRBJ1-2,CASSLESGYGYTF,TGTGCCAGCAGCTTAGAGTCAGGGTATGGCTACACCTTC
NA,TRBD1,TRBV12-5,TRBJ1-2,CASGLEAGTGGAYYGYTF,TGTGCTAGTGGTTTGGAAGCCGGGACAGGGGGCGCTTACTATGGCTACACCTTC
NA,TRBD1,TRBV5-1,TRBJ1-2,CASSLAGQLNANYGYTF,TGCGCCAGCAGCCTTGCGGGACAGCTGAATGCTAACTATGGCTACACCTTC
NA,NA,TRBV11-3,TRBJ1-4,CASSRSVGGSTNEKLFF,TGTGCCAGCAGCCGAAGCGTAGGGGGATCCACTAATGAAAAACTGTTTTTT
NA,NA,TRBV14,TRBJ1-3,CASSQDQQFTGNTIYF,TGTGCCAGCAGCCAAGATCAACAGTTCACTGGAAACACCATATATTTT
NA,NA,TRBV6-5,TRBJ1-1,CASRQTGRNTEAFF,TGTGCCAGCAGACAAACAGGGCGGAACACTGAAGCTTTCTTT
NA,TRBD2,TRBV15,TRBJ2-1,CATSRVKLAGDNEQFF,TGTGCCACCAGCAGAGTCAAACTAGCGGGGGACAATGAGCAGTTCTTC
NA,NA,TRBV19,TRBJ2-1,CASSISTGNNEQFF,TGTGCCAGTAGTATTAGCACAGGGAACAATGAGCAGTTCTTC
NA,TRBD1,TRBV9,TRBJ1-1,CASSPGQGAGAFF,TGTGCCAGCAGCCCGGGACAGGGGGCTGGTGCTTTCTTT
NA,TRBD2,TRBV5-4,TRBJ2-3,CAIGGADTQYF,TGTGCCATCGGGGGGGCAGATACGCAGTATTTT
NA,TRBD1,TRBV19,TRBJ1-2,CASTAGTGLSYGYTF,TGTGCCAGTACCGCCGGGACAGGCCTCTCCTATGGCTACACCTTC
NA,NA,TRBV15,TRBJ1-2,CATSMDNSNYGYTF,TGTGCCACCAGCATGGACAACTCTAACTATGGCTACACCTTC
NA,NA,TRBV19,TRBJ2-1,CASSLGGSVYEQFF,TGTGCCAGTAGTCTTGGAGGGTCTGTCTATGAGCAGTTCTTC
NA,NA,TRBV7-2,TRBJ2-1,CASSLTGGVRNNEQFF,TGTGCCAGCAGCCTAACAGGGGGGGTTAGAAACAATGAGCAGTTCTTC
once,NA,TRBV7-9,TRBJ1-1,CASSFLEVTEAFF,TGTGCCAGCAGCTTCTTAGAGGTCACTGAAGCTTTCTTT
NA,NA,TRBV2,TRBJ1-6,CASSSGPSRGSPLHF,TGTGCCAGCAGCTCCGGACCCTCTAGGGGTTCACCCCTCCACTTT
NA,TRBD1,TRBV11-3,TRBJ2-1,CASSLGQGNEQFF,TGTGCCAGCAGCTTAGGACAGGGGAATGAGCAGTTCTTC
NA,TRBD1,TRBV7-2,TRBJ2-7,CASSYDRGYEQYF,TGTGCCAGCAGCTACGACAGGGGCTACGAGCAGTACTTC
NA,NA,TRBV29-1,TRBJ2-5,CSVGEQETQYF,TGCAGCGTTGGGGAGCAAGAGACCCAGTACTTC
NA,NA,TRBV30,TRBJ1-6,CAWSREKQPYNSPLHF,TGTGCCTGGAGTAGGGAGAAGCAGCCCTATAATTCACCCCTCCACTTT
NA,TRBD2,TRBV4-1,TRBJ2-5,CASSVTSWKETQYF,TGCGCCAGCAGCGTGACTAGCTGGAAAGAGACCCAGTACTTC
NA,NA,TRBV30,TRBJ1-3,CAWSTGKGNTIYF,TGTGCCTGGTCCACAGGGAAAGGAAACACCATATATTTT